These 29 T cell receptor beta chains were all obtained from the same sample, sequenced in a study of CD8 T cells in Susac syndrome. RNA was extracted with the RNeasy kit, and a quantity of about 0.45 to 1 ug was reverse transcribed using random hexamers. TCRdb reanalysed the immunoSEQ multiplex PCR reads using MiXCR and keeps one entry per CDR3 protein. The top ten hold around 0.6% of the sample, which has some 65,000 distinct CDR3 sequences, over 85% seen once. The sequenced sample was CD8+ T cells from PBMCs. These receptors came from a human donor with multiple sclerosis.

The CDR3 protein is CASKGSDDEQFF. For the CDR3, the DNA is TGTGCCAGCAAGGGTAGCGACGATGAGCAGTTCTTC. The chain combines TRBV27 with TRBJ2-1; D perhaps matches TRBD2 (5 bases). V was clipped by 7 bases and J by 8 bases, with 12 bases between them. Germline V gives CDR1 MNHEY, CDR2 SMNVEV (reference sequence). CDR3 length equals 12 residues.

The V gene is TRBV27, the J gene TRBJ2-7; 7 bases agree with TRBD1. Trimming at V came to 5 bases and at J to 1 base, leaving 5 bases not matched to a gene. CDR3 length: 14 amino acids. Germline CDR1 reads MNHEY; CDR2 reads SMNVEV (reference sequence). CDR3 sequence reads: CASSLTGFSYEQYF. The CDR3, as DNA: TGTGCCAGCAGTCTGACAGGGTTTTCCTACGAGCAGTACTTC.

The chain carries TRBV19 and TRBJ1-5; TRBD1 aligns across 9 bases. The CDR3 loop spans 16 amino acids. Germline V gene data show CDR1 as LNHDA and CDR2 as SQIVND (reference sequence). With V trimmed by 5 bases and J by 3 bases, 8 bases remained unmatched. The CDR3 DNA reads as TGTGCCAGTAGTGAGGGGACAGGGACAATCAATCAGCCCCAGCATTTT. Amino acid sequence: CASSEGTGTINQPQHF.

Here the CDR3 reads CASSILVASSTDTQYF. As DNA, the CDR3 is TGTGCCAGCAGTATCCTAGTGGCGTCAAGCACAGATACGCAGTATTTT. V is TRBV12-3 or TRBV12-4 and J is TRBJ2-3; the D is unclear. CDR3 length: 16 residues. V was shortened by 5 bases and J by 0 bases, with 15 bases between the two germline ends.

The chain employs TRBV27 and TRBJ2-2, with D perhaps TRBD1 (5 bases). The ends were cut back, 5 bases at V and 4 bases at J, with 14 bases in the middle. CDR3 length: 15 amino acids. Germline V gene sequence: CDR1 MNHEY, CDR2 SMNVEV (reference sequence). CDR3 DNA sequence: TGTGCCAGCAGTCCCCCAGGGCTGGGCACCGGGGAGCTGTTTTTT. Translated: CASSPPGLGTGELFF.

The chain is built from TRBV9 and TRBJ1-1; weak D call: TRBD1 (5 bases). Trimming stripped 6 bases from V and 0 bases from J, with 15 bases between. Germline values: CDR1 SGDLS, CDR2 YYNGEE. CDR3 length: 15 amino acids. CDR3 sequence: CASTGMGRMNTEAFF. In nucleotides, the CDR3 is TGTGCCAGCACGGGAATGGGGCGAATGAACACTGAAGCTTTCTTT.

The chain is built from TRBV6-2 or TRBV6-3 and TRBJ2-5, with 8 bases matching TRBD1. The CDR3 is 15 residues long. V lost 0 bases, J lost 5 bases, and 5 bases stayed unmatched. Germline V gene lookup returns CDR1 MNHEY and CDR2 SVGEGT. The CDR3 region has the DNA TGTGCCAGCAGTTACTCATTGACAGGGGCCGAGACCCAGTACTTC. This gives the protein CASSYSLTGAETQYF.

This clonotype came up once. V usage is TRBV7-2 and J usage is TRBJ2-7; tentatively, D is TRBD1 (5 bases). The CDR3 contains 15 residues. The germline gives CDR1 SGHTA, CDR2 FQGNSA. Trimming cost V 5 bases and J 0 bases, with 14 bases left between them. The CDR3, as DNA: TGTGCCAGCAGCGCCACCGCAGGGTTCTCCTACGAGCAGTACTTC. Translation: CASSATAGFSYEQYF.

The rearrangement uses TRBV6-2 or TRBV6-3 and TRBJ2-3, with TRBD2 identical over 13 bases. This CDR3 is built from 17 residues. Germline CDR1 reads MNHEY; CDR2 reads SVGEGT. The J segment lost 2 bases and the V segment lost 6 bases, leaving 8 bases of the junction unmatched. The CDR3 nucleotides are TGTGCCAGCAGACTAGCGGGAGGGGAAAGGGTCACAGATACGCAGTATTTT. Translated, it gives CASRLAGGERVTDTQYF.

V is TRBV30 and J is TRBJ2-1; D gene ambiguous. The CDR3 has 12 residues. Trimming stripped 1 base from V and 4 bases from J, with 5 bases between. Per the germline V gene, CDR1 is GTSNPN and CDR2 is SVGIG (reference sequence). The CDR3 DNA reads as TGTGCCTGGAGTGAGGGATACAATGAGCAGTTCTTC. It yields the protein CAWSEGYNEQFF.

This clonotype was recorded once. V is TRBV7-9 and J is TRBJ2-1, with 8 positions matching TRBD2. The V gene end was trimmed by 6 bases and the J gene end by 3 bases; junction bases not matched to a gene: 4. The CDR3 runs to 14 residues. Germline CDR1 is SEHNR and CDR2 is FQNEAQ (reference sequence). The CDR3 DNA reads TGTGCCAGCAGTGCCGCGGGAGGCTACAATGAGCAGTTCTTC. It codes for CASSAAGGYNEQFF.

The V and J genes are TRBV3-1 and TRBJ2-1, with no clear D. CDR1 is LGHDT and CDR2 is YNNKEL in the germline V gene (reference sequence). The CDR3 has 16 amino acids. The germline V and J ends were trimmed by 0 bases and 1 base, with 10 bases remaining between them. The CDR3 sequence: CASSQESSESYNEQFF. Here the CDR3 DNA reads TGTGCCAGCAGCCAAGAATCCAGCGAATCCTACAATGAGCAGTTCTTC.

The chain has TRBV5-6 and TRBJ2-3; weak D call: TRBD1 (5 bases). The CDR3 has 14 amino acids. CDR1 SGHDT and CDR2 YYEEEE come from the germline V gene. Trimming left V 4 bases short and J 2 bases short, with 11 bases between. CDR3 DNA: TGTGCCAGCAGCAGCAGGGCCTTCACAGATACGCAGTATTTT. Encoded protein: CASSSRAFTDTQYF.

The V and J genes are TRBV7-8 and TRBJ2-1, with 9 positions matching TRBD1. In germline, CDR1 is SGHVS, CDR2 FQNEAQ. The V gene end was trimmed by 4 bases and the J gene end by 8 bases; junction bases not matched to a gene: 9. The CDR3 runs 15 residues. CDR3 amino acids: CASSSPDRGEDEQFF. Here the CDR3 DNA reads TGTGCCAGCAGCTCTCCTGACAGGGGGGAAGATGAGCAGTTCTTC.

Only a few counts were recorded for this clonotype. This chain uses TRBV3-1 with TRBJ2-1; 10 positions agree with TRBD2. CDR1 is LGHDT and CDR2 is YNNKEL in the germline V gene (reference sequence). Unmatched junction bases numbered 9, after V lost 1 base and J lost 9 bases. The CDR3 runs to 16 residues. The CDR3 protein is CASSQGRLAGGIEQFF. CDR3 in DNA: TGTGCCAGCAGCCAAGGGAGATTAGCGGGAGGAATTGAGCAGTTCTTC.

In its sample, this clonotype was seen a few times. CDR3 nucleotide sequence: TGTGCCAGCAGAGCCCCGGGACCAAACACTGAAGCTTTCTTT. It specifies CASRAPGPNTEAFF. This chain uses TRBV6-2 or TRBV6-3 with TRBJ1-1; the D gene is possibly TRBD1 (5 bases). This CDR3 has 14 residues. Trimming took off 6 bases at V and 2 bases at J, with 13 bases between the two ends. Germline CDR1 is MNHEY and CDR2 is SVGEGT.

V and J are TRBV11-2 and TRBJ2-2, with a possible D match to TRBD1 (5 bases). Germline CDR1 is SGHAT and CDR2 is FQNNGV. V dropped 8 bases and J dropped 0 bases, with 13 bases sitting between them. The length of the CDR3 is 15 residues. The CDR3 region has the DNA TGTGCCAGCCGGCCTCCGACAGCGAACACCGGGGAGCTGTTTTTT. The encoded protein is CASRPPTANTGELFF.

The rearrangement uses TRBV19 and TRBJ2-7; 9 bases agree with TRBD2. Unmatched junction bases numbered 4, after V lost 4 bases and J lost 3 bases. The CDR3 is 14 amino acids. CDR1 and CDR2 (germline): LNHDA, SQIVND (reference sequence). CDR3 amino acids: CASSTAGGGYEQYF. CDR3 in DNA: TGTGCCAGTAGTACAGCGGGAGGAGGCTACGAGCAGTACTTC.

The chain links TRBV12-3 or TRBV12-4 to TRBJ1-6, with D possibly matching TRBD1 (6 bases). The CDR3 contains 15 residues. The V and J ends lost 5 bases and 4 bases respectively, with 12 bases between them. The CDR3 is CASSPSGEYNSPLHF. In DNA, the CDR3 is TGTGCCAGCAGTCCCTCAGGGGAGTATAATTCACCCCTCCACTTT.

J is TRBJ2-7 and V is TRBV20-1; D tentatively fits TRBD1 or TRBD2 (5 bases each). The CDR3 extends over 13 amino acids. V lost 3 bases and J 2 bases, leaving 11 bases between the germline ends. Germline-derived CDR1 and CDR2 are DFQATT and SNEGSKA (reference sequence). CDR3 sequence reads: CSARGELPYEQYF. For the CDR3, the DNA is TGCAGTGCTAGGGGGGAACTCCCCTACGAGCAGTACTTC.

The CDR3 DNA sequence: TGCAGCGTTGAAGAACCGGGACAGGCCTACGAGCAGTACTTC. Translation gives CSVEEPGQAYEQYF. The chain couples TRBV29-1 to TRBJ2-7, with 8 bases identical to TRBD1. The length of the CDR3 is 14 residues. V lost 0 bases to trimming and J lost 2 bases; unmatched junction nucleotides: 3. Germline-derived CDR1 and CDR2 are SQVTM and ANQGSEA.

This chain joins TRBV2 and TRBJ2-5, with 8 bases identical to TRBD1. The V and J ends lost 4 bases and 5 bases, in that order; junction bases with no gene match: 6. This CDR3 spans 14 amino acids. Germline V gives CDR1 SNHLY, CDR2 FYNNEI. The CDR3 sequence is CASSGRGPTETQYF. Here the CDR3 DNA reads TGTGCCAGCAGTGGCAGGGGGCCAACGGAGACCCAGTACTTC.

This chain links TRBV4-3 with TRBJ1-5, with TRBD1 as a possible D gene (6 bases). Germline V gene lookup returns CDR1 LGHNA and CDR2 YSLEER. The CDR3 sequence is 16 residues long. Trimming took 0 bases from V and 0 from J, leaving 9 bases between them. CDR3 sequence (DNA): TGCGCCAGCAGCCAAGATCCAGGGGCTAGCAATCAGCCCCAGCATTTT. It is translated as CASSQDPGASNQPQHF.

The gene calls are TRBV9 and TRBJ1-3; D may be TRBD1 (5 bases). Looked up from germline, CDR1 is SGDLS and CDR2 is YYNGEE. The CDR3 is 13 amino acids. Trimming left V 6 bases short and J 3 bases short, with 10 bases between. In nucleotides, the CDR3 is TGTGCCAGCAATTCGGGGGGTGGAAACACCATATATTTT. This translates into CASNSGGGNTIYF.

The chain combines TRBV7-3 with TRBJ2-7, with D unresolved. Germline CDR1 and CDR2: SGHTA and FQGTGA. The V end was cut by 0 bases, the J end by 6 bases, with 15 bases between. This CDR3 has 15 residues. The CDR3 DNA reads as TGTGCCAGCAGCTTAACGGGCATGGAGCTTGGCGAGCAGTACTTC. Translation: CASSLTGMELGEQYF.

The chain links TRBV7-9 to TRBJ2-7; D is unclear. Between the trimmed V and J ends, which lost 2 bases and 2 bases, there was a span of 4 bases. The CDR3 spans 12 residues. Per germline, CDR1 SEHNR and CDR2 FQNEAQ (reference sequence). CDR3 nucleotides: TGTGCCAGCAGCTTAAACCCCTACGAGCAGTACTTC. It codes for CASSLNPYEQYF.

The chain links TRBV6-5 to TRBJ2-3; no clear D gene. This CDR3 contains 15 residues. CDR1 and CDR2 (germline): MNHEY, SVGAGI. V lost 5 bases to trimming and J lost 7 bases, with 19 bases between them. The CDR3 loop reads CASSPTVSASNTQYF. CDR3 DNA: TGTGCCAGCAGTCCAACCGTCTCGGCTTCTAATACGCAGTATTTT.

The chain employs TRBV6-6 and TRBJ1-1; 8 bases agree with TRBD1. The CDR3 extends over 13 amino acids. The germline V gene encodes CDR1 MNHNY and CDR2 SVGAGI (reference sequence). Losses at the gene ends were 5 bases for V and 5 bases for J; bases not matched to a gene: 4. The CDR3 DNA reads TGTGCCAGCAGTAGCACAGGGGGGACTGAAGCTTTCTTT. This encodes CASSSTGGTEAFF.

The chain links TRBV28 to TRBJ2-5; tentative D call: TRBD1 (5 bases). CDR1 is MDHEN, CDR2 SYDVKM, per germline. The CDR3 extends over 14 amino acids. Trimming took off 5 bases at V and 1 base at J, with 11 bases between the two ends. CDR3 sequence reads: CASSQRGFQETQYF. CDR3 sequence (DNA): TGTGCCAGCAGTCAAAGGGGCTTCCAAGAGACCCAGTACTTC.